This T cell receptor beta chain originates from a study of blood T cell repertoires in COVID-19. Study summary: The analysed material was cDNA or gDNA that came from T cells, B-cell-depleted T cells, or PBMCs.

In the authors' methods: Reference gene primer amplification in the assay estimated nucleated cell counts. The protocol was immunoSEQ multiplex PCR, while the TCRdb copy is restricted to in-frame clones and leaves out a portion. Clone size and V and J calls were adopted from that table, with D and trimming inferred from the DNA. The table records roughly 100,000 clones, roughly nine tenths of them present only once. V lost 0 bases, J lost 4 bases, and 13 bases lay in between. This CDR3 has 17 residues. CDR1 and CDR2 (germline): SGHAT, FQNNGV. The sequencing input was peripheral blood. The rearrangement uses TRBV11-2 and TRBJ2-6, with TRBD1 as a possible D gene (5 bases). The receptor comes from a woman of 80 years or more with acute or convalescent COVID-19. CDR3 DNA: TGTGCCAGCAGCTTAGACGCCAGGGCCACAGGGGCCAACGTCCTGACTTTC. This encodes CASSLDARATGANVLTF.